A selection of T cell receptor beta chains follows, all from one sample in a study of blood T cells in healthy people across ages. One entry per CDR3 protein results from TCRdb running MiXCR on the 5' RACE reads. Of roughly 700,000 distinct CDR3 sequences listed, around 25% are singletons. These records were also assigned to another study, of T cells of mothers and their children.

Sequenced sample: blood. The receptors were sampled from a boy between 10 and 17 years old in good health. CDR3s include the opening cysteine and the closing phenylalanine or tryptophan. A D gene is named only where the DNA matches it firmly. Size is stated for part of the rows, as once, few or many counts, or as a class when the clone is expanded.

TRBJ2-7,TRBV27,.,.,CASSFKGPSEQYF,TGTGCCAGCAGTTTTAAGGGGCCCAGCGAGCAGTACTTC
TRBJ1-2,TRBV7-9,.,.,CASSLGVPGTYGYTF,TGTGCCAGCAGCTTAGGAGTTCCAGGGACGTATGGCTACACCTTC
TRBJ2-1,TRBV7-8,few,TRBD2,CASSLAGGRWEQFF,TGTGCCAGCAGTCTAGCGGGAGGCCGCTGGGAGCAGTTCTTC
TRBJ2-7,TRBV19,once,.,CASSQANEQYF,TGTGCCAGTAGTCAGGCAAACGAGCAGTACTTC
TRBJ1-4,TRBV2,.,TRBD1,CASSQGQVNEKLFF,TGTGCCAGCAGTCAGGGACAGGTTAATGAAAAACTGTTTTTT
TRBJ2-1,TRBV5-1,.,.,CASSSRSGRRDDYNEQFF,TGCGCCAGCAGCTCGCGATCGGGGAGGCGGGACGACTACAATGAGCAGTTCTTC
TRBJ2-5,TRBV27,few,.,CASSWYRQAETRYF,TGTGCCAGCAGTTGGTATCGTCAGGCAGAGACCCGGTACTTC
TRBJ2-3,TRBV7-2,once,.,CASNGGGDTQYF,TGTGCCAGCAACGGGGGAGGAGATACGCAGTATTTT
TRBJ2-5,TRBV20-1,few,.,CSAYASPEQYF,TGCAGTGCTTATGCGAGCCCAGAGCAGTACTTC
TRBJ2-6,TRBV4-1,few,.,CASSNRTVRSGANVLTF,TGCGCTAGCAGTAACCGGACAGTCCGCTCTGGGGCCAACGTCCTGACTTTC
TRBJ1-4,TRBV6-5,.,.,CASKAGLTNEKLFF,TGTGCCAGCAAAGCGGGACTGACTAATGAAAAACTGTTTTTT
TRBJ2-1,TRBV21-1,.,.,CASRDNRDGTGGFREQFF,TGTGCCAGCAGGGATAATAGGGATGGGACCGGGGGTTTTAGGGAGCAGTTCTTC
TRBJ1-2,TRBV28,few,.,CASSRQQRYGYTF,TGTGCCAGCAGTAGACAGCAACGCTATGGCTACACCTTC
TRBJ2-3,TRBV12-5,.,.,CASGLATGEGTDTQYF,TGTGCTAGTGGTTTGGCCACGGGAGAGGGCACAGATACGCAGTATTTT
TRBJ2-5,TRBV5-5,.,.,CASSLDVGLTQYF,TGTGCCAGCAGCTTGGACGTGGGGTTGACCCAGTACTTC
TRBJ1-5,TRBV7-6,few,.,CASSLWGGSNQPQHF,TGTGCCAGCAGCTTATGGGGGGGAAGCAATCAGCCCCAGCATTTT
TRBJ1-2,TRBV14,few,.,CASSQDRIGYTF,TGTGCCAGCAGCCAAGATCGTATCGGCTACACCTTC
TRBJ1-1,TRBV29-1,many,.,CSVDSVKYTEAFF,TGCAGCGTTGATAGCGTTAAGTACACTGAAGCTTTCTTT
TRBJ1-2,TRBV5-6,.,.,CASSLFRGNYGYTF,TGTGCCAGCAGCTTGTTCAGAGGGAACTATGGCTACACCTTC
TRBJ2-7,TRBV29-1,.,TRBD2,CSVAGGKFYEQYF,TGCAGCGTTGCCGGGGGGAAATTCTACGAGCAGTACTTC
TRBJ2-4,TRBV4-3,.,TRBD1,CASSQRGSKQGDSKNIQYF,TGCGCCAGCAGCCAAAGAGGGTCGAAACAGGGGGATTCCAAAAACATTCAGTACTTC
TRBJ2-3,TRBV5-1,.,.,CASSSGYPSTDTQYF,TGCGCCAGCAGCAGCGGGTACCCTAGCACAGATACGCAGTATTTT
TRBJ2-6,TRBV12-3/TRBV12-4,.,.,CASRRPAGEAGANVLTF,TGTGCCAGCAGGCGGCCCGCAGGGGAAGCTGGGGCCAACGTCCTGACTTTC
TRBJ1-2,TRBV4-1,few,.,CASSQGPTGANYGYTF,TGCGCCAGCAGCCAAGGCCCAACCGGTGCTAACTATGGCTACACCTTC
TRBJ2-7,TRBV5-1,.,TRBD2,CASSLVTSESYEQYF,TGCGCCAGCAGCTTGGTTACTAGCGAAAGTTACGAGCAGTACTTC
TRBJ2-1,TRBV5-1,.,.,CASSLAMVNEQFF,TGCGCCAGCAGCTTGGCCATGGTTAATGAGCAGTTCTTC
TRBJ2-6,TRBV28,.,.,CASTVVGGAGANVLTF,TGTGCCAGCACCGTCGTAGGGGGTGCTGGGGCCAACGTCCTGACTTTC
TRBJ2-7,TRBV5-8,few,TRBD1,CASSLGTGVVEQYF,TGTGCCAGCAGCTTGGGGACAGGGGTGGTCGAGCAGTACTTC
TRBJ1-6,TRBV11-2,.,.,CASSFSGDNSPLHF,TGTGCCAGCAGCTTCTCAGGGGATAATTCACCCCTCCACTTT
TRBJ2-7,TRBV9,.,.,CASSEVGSLKLYEQYF,TGTGCCAGCAGCGAAGTTGGGAGTTTGAAACTGTACGAGCAGTACTTC
TRBJ2-3,TRBV20-1,few,.,CSARVATDTQYF,TGCAGTGCTAGAGTGGCTACTGATACGCAGTATTTT
TRBJ2-5,TRBV7-9,.,TRBD2,CTSSFASGYETQYF,TGTACCAGCAGCTTCGCTAGCGGGTATGAGACCCAGTACTTC
TRBJ1-1,TRBV12-3/TRBV12-4,.,.,CATTTGYTEAFF,TGTGCCACCACCACAGGGTACACTGAAGCTTTCTTT
TRBJ2-3,TRBV4-1,.,.,CASSQDLIGTDTQYF,TGCGCCAGCAGCCAAGATCTAATCGGCACAGATACGCAGTATTTT
TRBJ2-5,TRBV4-2,.,.,CASSQETNQETQYF,TGTGCCAGCAGCCAAGAGACAAACCAAGAGACCCAGTACTTC
TRBJ2-5,TRBV7-3,.,.,CASSLRGGPETQYF,TGTGCCAGCAGCTTAAGGGGGGGCCCGGAGACCCAGTACTTC
TRBJ1-5,TRBV11-2,.,.,CASSGGDNSNQPQHF,TGTGCCAGCAGCGGCGGGGACAATAGCAATCAGCCCCAGCATTTT
TRBJ2-3,TRBV7-2,.,TRBD2,CASSAPEREDWGTDTQYF,TGTGCCAGCAGCGCTCCAGAGCGGGAGGATTGGGGCACAGATACGCAGTATTTT
TRBJ2-5,TRBV5-1,.,.,CASNEAGVRETQYF,TGCGCCAGCAACGAGGCTGGGGTGCGGGAGACCCAGTACTTC
TRBJ2-7,TRBV7-8,.,TRBD2,CASSLARSGMAYEQYF,TGTGCCAGCAGCTTAGCGAGGAGCGGGATGGCCTACGAGCAGTACTTC
TRBJ2-5,TRBV20-1,once,.,CSARDPSAPGKETQYF,TGCAGTGCTAGAGATCCTAGCGCCCCTGGGAAAGAGACCCAGTACTTC
TRBJ2-3,TRBV7-6,few,TRBD2,CASRSAGGTDTQYF,TGTGCCAGCAGATCAGCGGGGGGCACAGATACGCAGTATTTT
TRBJ2-7,TRBV28,.,TRBD1,CASSSPRSDRGAYEQYF,TGTGCCAGCAGTTCCCCCCGCTCGGACAGGGGGGCCTACGAGCAGTACTTC
TRBJ2-5,TRBV20-1,.,TRBD2,CSARGRTSGGETQYF,TGCAGTGCTAGAGGGCGGACTAGCGGGGGGGAGACCCAGTACTTC
TRBJ1-4,TRBV11-3,.,.,CASSLFAATNEKLFF,TGTGCCAGCAGCTTATTCGCAGCAACTAATGAAAAACTGTTTTTT
TRBJ2-5,TRBV6-2/TRBV6-3,few,.,CATLGQETQYF,TGTGCCACCCTTGGCCAAGAGACCCAGTACTTC
TRBJ2-1,TRBV29-1,.,.,CSVEDWGNEQFF,TGCAGCGTTGAAGATTGGGGCAATGAGCAGTTCTTC
TRBJ1-5,TRBV29-1,.,TRBD1,CSARDRGTNQPQHF,TGCAGCGCCCGGGACAGGGGTACCAATCAGCCCCAGCATTTT
TRBJ1-2,TRBV20-1,.,.,CSARWVPGTTYGYTF,TGCAGTGCTAGATGGGTCCCCGGGACCACCTATGGCTACACCTTC